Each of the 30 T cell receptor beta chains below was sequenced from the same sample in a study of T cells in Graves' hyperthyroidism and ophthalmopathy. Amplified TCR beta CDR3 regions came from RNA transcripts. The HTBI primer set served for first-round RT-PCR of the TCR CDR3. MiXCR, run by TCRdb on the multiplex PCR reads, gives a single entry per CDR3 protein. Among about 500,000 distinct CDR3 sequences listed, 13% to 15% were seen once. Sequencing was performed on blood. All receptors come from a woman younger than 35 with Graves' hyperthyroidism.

For the CDR3, the DNA is TGCAGTGCCCACACAGGGACCTACAATGAGCAGTTCTTC. This gives the protein CSAHTGTYNEQFF. V gene TRBV20-1 combines with J gene TRBJ2-1; a weak D match, TRBD1 (6 bases). Germline CDR1 and CDR2: DFQATT and SNEGSKA (reference sequence). The CDR3 extends over 13 amino acids. The V end lost 6 bases, the J end lost 2 bases, and 11 bases lay between the germline ends.

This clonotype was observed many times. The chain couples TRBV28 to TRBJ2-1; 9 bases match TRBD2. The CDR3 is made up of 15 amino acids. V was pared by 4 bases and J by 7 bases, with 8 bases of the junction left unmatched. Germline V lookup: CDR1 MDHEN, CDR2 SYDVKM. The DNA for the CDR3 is TGTGCCAGCAGTTATCTAGCGCGGGAGGGAAATGAGCAGTTCTTC. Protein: CASSYLAREGNEQFF.

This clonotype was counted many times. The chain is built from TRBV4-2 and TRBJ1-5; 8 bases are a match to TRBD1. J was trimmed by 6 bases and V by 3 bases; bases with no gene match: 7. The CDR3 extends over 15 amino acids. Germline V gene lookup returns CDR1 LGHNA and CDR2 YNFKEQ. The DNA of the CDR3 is TGTGCCAGCAGCCAGGGGCAGGGGGCAGGTCAGCCCCAGCATTTT. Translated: CASSQGQGAGQPQHF.

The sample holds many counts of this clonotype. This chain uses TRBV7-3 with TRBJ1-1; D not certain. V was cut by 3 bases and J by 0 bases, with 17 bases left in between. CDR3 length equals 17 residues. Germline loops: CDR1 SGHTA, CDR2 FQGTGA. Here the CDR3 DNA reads TGTGCCAGCAGCTTTCCAAAAGGCAGTTTGATGAACACTGAAGCTTTCTTT. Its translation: CASSFPKGSLMNTEAFF.

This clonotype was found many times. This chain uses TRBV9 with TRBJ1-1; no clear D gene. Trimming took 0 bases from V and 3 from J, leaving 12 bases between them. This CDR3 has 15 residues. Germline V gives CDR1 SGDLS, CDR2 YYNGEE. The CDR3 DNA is TGTGCCAGCAGCGTAGTACGCGACCGGGACACTGAAGCTTTCTTT. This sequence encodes CASSVVRDRDTEAFF. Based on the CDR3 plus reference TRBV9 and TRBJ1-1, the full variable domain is DSGVTQTPKHLITATGQRVTLRCSPRSGDLSVYWYQQSLDQGLQFLIQYYNGEERAKGNILERFSAQQFPDLHSELNLSSLELGDSALYFCASSVVRDRDTEAFFGQGTRLTVV.

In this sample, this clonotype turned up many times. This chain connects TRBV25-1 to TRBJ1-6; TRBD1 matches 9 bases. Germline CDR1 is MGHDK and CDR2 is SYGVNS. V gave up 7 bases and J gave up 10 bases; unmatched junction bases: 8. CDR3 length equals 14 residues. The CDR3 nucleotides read TGTGCCAGCACCATACAGGGGGCTGGATCACCCCTCCACTTT. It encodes CASTIQGAGSPLHF.

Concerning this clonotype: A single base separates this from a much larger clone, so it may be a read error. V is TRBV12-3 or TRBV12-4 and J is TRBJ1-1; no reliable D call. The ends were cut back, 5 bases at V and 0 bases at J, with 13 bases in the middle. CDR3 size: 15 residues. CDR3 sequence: CASSARWRLNTEAFF. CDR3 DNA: TGTGCCAGCAGTGCAAGGTGGCGGTTGAACACTGAAGCTTTCTTT.

CDR3 amino acids: CAWSVLAGRGQFF. DNA for the CDR3: TGTGCCTGGAGTGTACTAGCGGGAAGGGGGCAGTTCTTC. The chain links TRBV30 to TRBJ2-1, with 10 nucleotides matching TRBD2. With 0 bases clipped from V and 12 bases from J, the junction kept 5 bases outside the gene matches. The CDR3 loop spans 13 amino acids. Germline V gene data show CDR1 as GTSNPN and CDR2 as SVGIG (reference sequence).

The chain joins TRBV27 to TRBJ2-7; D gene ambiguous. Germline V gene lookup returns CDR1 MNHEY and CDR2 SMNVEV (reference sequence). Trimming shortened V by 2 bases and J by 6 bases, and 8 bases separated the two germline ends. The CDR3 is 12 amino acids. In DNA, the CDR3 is TGTGCCAGCAGTTTACTTAGTGGCGAGCAGTACTTC. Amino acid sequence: CASSLLSGEQYF.

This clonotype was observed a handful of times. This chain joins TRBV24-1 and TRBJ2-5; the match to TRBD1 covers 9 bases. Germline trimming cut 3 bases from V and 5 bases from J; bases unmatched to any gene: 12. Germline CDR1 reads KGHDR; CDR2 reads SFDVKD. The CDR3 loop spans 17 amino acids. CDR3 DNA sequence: TGTGCCACCAGTGATCCTCTTAGGACAGGGGATTTTGAGACCCAGTACTTC. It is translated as CATSDPLRTGDFETQYF.

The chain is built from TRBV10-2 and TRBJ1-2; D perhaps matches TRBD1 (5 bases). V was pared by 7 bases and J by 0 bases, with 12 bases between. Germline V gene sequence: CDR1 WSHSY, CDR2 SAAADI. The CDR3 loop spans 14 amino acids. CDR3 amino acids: CASTAAQANYGYTF. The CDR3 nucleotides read TGCGCCAGCACCGCGGCACAGGCTAACTATGGCTACACCTTC.

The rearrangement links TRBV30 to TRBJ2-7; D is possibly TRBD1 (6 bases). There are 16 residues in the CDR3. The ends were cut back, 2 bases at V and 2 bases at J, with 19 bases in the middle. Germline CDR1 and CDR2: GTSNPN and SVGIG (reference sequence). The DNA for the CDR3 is TGTGCCTGGAGTACCTCGAGACAGGTGCTCCCCTACGAGCAGTACTTC. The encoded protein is CAWSTSRQVLPYEQYF.

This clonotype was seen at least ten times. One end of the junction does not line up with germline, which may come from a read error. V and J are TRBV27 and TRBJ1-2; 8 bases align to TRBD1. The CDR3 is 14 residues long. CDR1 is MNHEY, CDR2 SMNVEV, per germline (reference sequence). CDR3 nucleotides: TGTGCCACCAGTGACGGACAGGGAGACTATGGCTACACCTTC. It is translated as CATSDGQGDYGYTF.

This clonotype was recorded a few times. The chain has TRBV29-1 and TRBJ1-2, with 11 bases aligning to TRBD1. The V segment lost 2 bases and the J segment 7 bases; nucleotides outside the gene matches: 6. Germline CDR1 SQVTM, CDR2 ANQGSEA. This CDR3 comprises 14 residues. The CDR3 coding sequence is TGCAGCGTTGAATGGACAGGGGGCTTGTTTGGCTACACCTTC. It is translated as CSVEWTGGLFGYTF.

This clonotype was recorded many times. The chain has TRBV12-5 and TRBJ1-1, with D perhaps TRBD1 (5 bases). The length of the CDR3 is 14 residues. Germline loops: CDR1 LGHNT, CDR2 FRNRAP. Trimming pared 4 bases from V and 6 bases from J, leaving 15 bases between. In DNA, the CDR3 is TGTGCTAGTGGTTACGATCAGGGTTCTCCTGAAGCTTTCTTT. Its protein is CASGYDQGSPEAFF.

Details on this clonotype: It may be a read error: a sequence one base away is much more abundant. The CDR3 is CASSRGGSYTF. The CDR3 region has the DNA TGTGCCAGCAGCAGGGGAGGGAGCTACACCTTC. The chain carries TRBV12-3 or TRBV12-4 and TRBJ1-2, with D possibly being TRBD1 (6 bases). Trimming pared 6 bases from V and 9 bases from J, leaving 11 bases between. The CDR3 is 11 residues long.

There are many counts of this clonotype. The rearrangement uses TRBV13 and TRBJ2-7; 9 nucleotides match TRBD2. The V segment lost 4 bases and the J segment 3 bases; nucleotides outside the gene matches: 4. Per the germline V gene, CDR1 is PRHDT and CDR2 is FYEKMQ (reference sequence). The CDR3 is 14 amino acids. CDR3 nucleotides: TGTGCCAGCAGCTCAAGCGGGAGGAGCTACGAGCAGTACTTC. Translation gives CASSSSGRSYEQYF.

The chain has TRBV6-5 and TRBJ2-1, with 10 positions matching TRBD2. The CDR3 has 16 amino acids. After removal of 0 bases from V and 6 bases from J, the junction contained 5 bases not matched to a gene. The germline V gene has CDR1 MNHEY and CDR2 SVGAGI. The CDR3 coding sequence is TGTGCCAGCAGTTACTCGGCTAGCGGGAGCCTCAATGAGCAGTTCTTC. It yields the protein CASSYSASGSLNEQFF.

The CDR3 region has the DNA TGTGCCAGCAGGCGACTAGAGGGCACCGGGGAGCTGTTTTTT. It encodes CASRRLEGTGELFF. The chain is built from TRBV12-3 or TRBV12-4 and TRBJ2-2; tentatively, D is TRBD2 (6 bases). The CDR3 has 14 residues. Trimming shortened V by 6 bases and J by 4 bases, and 12 bases separated the two germline ends.

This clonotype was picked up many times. The CDR3 DNA follows: TGTGCCTGGGGGACCGGGACAGGCTACGAGCAGTACTTC. Residues: CAWGTGTGYEQYF. The gene calls are TRBV30 and TRBJ2-7; 8 bases fit TRBD1. Germline V CDR1 and CDR2: GTSNPN, SVGIG (reference sequence). The CDR3 sequence is 13 residues long. V dropped 5 bases and J dropped 3; count of bases not matched to a gene: 6.

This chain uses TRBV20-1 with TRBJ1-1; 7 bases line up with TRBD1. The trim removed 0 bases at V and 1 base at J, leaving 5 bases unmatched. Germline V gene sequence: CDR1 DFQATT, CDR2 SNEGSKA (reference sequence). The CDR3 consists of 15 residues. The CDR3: CSARDQGVGNTEAFF. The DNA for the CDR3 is TGCAGTGCTAGAGATCAGGGGGTCGGGAACACTGAAGCTTTCTTT.

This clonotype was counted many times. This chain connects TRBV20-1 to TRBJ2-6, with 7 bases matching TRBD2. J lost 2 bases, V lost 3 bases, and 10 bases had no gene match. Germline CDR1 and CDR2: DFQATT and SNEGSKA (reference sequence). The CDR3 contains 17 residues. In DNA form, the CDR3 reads TGCAGTGCTAGTCAACGGGGGGTTAGCACTGGGGCCAACGTCCTGACTTTC. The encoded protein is CSASQRGVSTGANVLTF.

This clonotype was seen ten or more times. CDR3 sequence (DNA): TGTGCCAGCAAGATGACAGAACAGGGAGCAGAGACCCAGTACTTC. Translated: CASKMTEQGAETQYF. This chain joins TRBV12-3 or TRBV12-4 and TRBJ2-5, with D perhaps TRBD1 (6 bases). V was trimmed by 7 bases and J by 4 bases, leaving 19 bases between them. The CDR3 is 15 amino acids.

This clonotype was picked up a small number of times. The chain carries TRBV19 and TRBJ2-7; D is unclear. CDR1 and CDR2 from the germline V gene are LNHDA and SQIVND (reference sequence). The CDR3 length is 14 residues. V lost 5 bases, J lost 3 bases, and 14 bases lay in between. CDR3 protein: CASSQDLAGYEQYF. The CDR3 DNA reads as TGTGCCAGTAGTCAGGACCTCGCCGGCTACGAGCAGTACTTC.

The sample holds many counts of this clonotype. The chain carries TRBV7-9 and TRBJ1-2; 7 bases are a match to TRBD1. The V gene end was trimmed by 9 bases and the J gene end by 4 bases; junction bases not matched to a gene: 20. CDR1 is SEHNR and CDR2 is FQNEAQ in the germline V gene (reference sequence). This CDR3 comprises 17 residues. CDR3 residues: CASRVPLGQENLYGYTF. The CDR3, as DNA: TGTGCCAGTCGGGTGCCGTTAGGACAGGAAAACCTCTATGGCTACACCTTC.

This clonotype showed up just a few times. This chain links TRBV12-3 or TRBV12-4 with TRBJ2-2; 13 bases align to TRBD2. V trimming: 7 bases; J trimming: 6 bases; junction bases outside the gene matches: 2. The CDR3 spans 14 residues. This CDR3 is CASTGLAGAGELFF. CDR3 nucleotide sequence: TGTGCCAGCACCGGACTAGCGGGAGCCGGGGAGCTGTTTTTT.

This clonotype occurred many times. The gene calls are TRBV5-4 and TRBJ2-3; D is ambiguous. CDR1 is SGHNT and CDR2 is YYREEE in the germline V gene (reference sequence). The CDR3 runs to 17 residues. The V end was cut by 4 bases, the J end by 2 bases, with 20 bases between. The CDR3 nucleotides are TGTGCCAGCAGCCCCGCCGGCGGAAGGGAAATCACAGATACGCAGTATTTT. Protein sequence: CASSPAGGREITDTQYF.

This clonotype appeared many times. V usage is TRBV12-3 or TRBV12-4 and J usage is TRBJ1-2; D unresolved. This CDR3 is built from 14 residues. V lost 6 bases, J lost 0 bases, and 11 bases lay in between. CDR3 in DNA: TGTGCCAGCAGGACCCCGGGAACTAACTATGGCTACACCTTC. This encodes CASRTPGTNYGYTF.

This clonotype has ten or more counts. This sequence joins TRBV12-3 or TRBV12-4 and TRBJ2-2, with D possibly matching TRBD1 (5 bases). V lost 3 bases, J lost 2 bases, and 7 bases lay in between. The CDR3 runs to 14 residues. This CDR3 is CASSLDKNTGELFF. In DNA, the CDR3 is TGTGCCAGCAGTTTGGACAAAAACACCGGGGAGCTGTTTTTT.

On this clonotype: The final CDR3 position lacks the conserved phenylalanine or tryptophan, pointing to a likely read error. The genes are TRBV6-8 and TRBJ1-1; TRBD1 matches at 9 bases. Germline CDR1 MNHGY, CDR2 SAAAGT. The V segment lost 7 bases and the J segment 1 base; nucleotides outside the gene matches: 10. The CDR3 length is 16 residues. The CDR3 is CASNVPGQGTNTEAFS. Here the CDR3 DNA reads TGTGCCAGCAACGTCCCGGGACAGGGTACGAACACTGAAGCTTTCTCT.